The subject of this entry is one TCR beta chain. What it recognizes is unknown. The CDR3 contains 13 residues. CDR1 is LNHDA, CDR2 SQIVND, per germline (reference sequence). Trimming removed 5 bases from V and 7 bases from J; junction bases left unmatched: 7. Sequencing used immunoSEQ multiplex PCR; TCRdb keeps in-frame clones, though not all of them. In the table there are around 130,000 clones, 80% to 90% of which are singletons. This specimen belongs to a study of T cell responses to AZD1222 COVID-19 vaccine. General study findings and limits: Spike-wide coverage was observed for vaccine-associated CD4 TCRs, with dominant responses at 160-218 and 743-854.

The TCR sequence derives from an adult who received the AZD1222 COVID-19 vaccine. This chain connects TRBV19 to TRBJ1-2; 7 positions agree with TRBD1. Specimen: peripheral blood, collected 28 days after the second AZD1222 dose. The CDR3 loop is CASSWDSRLGYTF. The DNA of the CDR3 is TGTGCCAGTAGTTGGGACAGCCGGCTTGGCTACACCTTC.